This entry describes one T cell receptor (beta chain). Its specific antigen is unknown. One base away there is no much larger clone; base qualities are not given. The data belong to a study of cytomegalovirus exposure and HLA in healthy donors (dated by TCRdb to about 2017). Broadly, across the study: An earlier analysis of about 560 of the donors reported under 300 Gb of sequence data and 90 million to 120 million unique TCR beta sequences obtained from around 190 million T cells. Four to six DR-DQ haplotypes were handled as single units for association and clustering because linkage in the cohort was strong. The number of typed donors differed by locus: roughly 620-640 for A, B, C, DRB1 and DQB1; some 540 for DQA1; some 610 for DPA1; and around 450 for DPB1. Using immunosequencing, the study profiled T cell repertoires from 500 to 800 subjects and related those repertoires to cytomegalovirus serostatus. An early release that covered fewer than 800 HLA-typed donors contained 300 to 350 gigabases of sequencing data and 80 million or so unique TCR sequences. Among the roughly 390 genotyped donors, around 79% belonged to the genetic ancestry cluster associated with self-reported Caucasian donors. The study was designed to test whether signatures of past pathogen exposure could be identified by cataloging public T cell receptors. Rather than drawing on any new phenotypic data, the later analysis identified candidate immune exposures from TCR beta sequences and the way those sequences occurred across donors. Among a few hundred genotyped donors of the cohort, an average of roughly 240,000 unique TCR beta nucleotide sequences were sequenced per donor, roughly 18% of them non-productive. In addition to the first cohort of roughly 670 subjects, a separate validation cohort of approximately 110 different subjects was used. Alongside the repertoire data, information on donor age, sex, ethnicity and CMV serostatus was compiled. A later genetic analysis took genome-wide SNP genotypes for about 55% of the 666 donors and used that subset as a discovery cohort. Every repertoire in the discovery cohort had been generated on one and the same sequencing platform. An earlier analysis of 587 of the donors used high-throughput TCR beta sequencing to judge whether each TCR beta V gene segment behaved as functional or pseudogenic. Class I and class II HLA loci were covered by the typing at four-digit resolution. In a later analysis, previously published TCR beta repertoires from 666 donors were re-analyzed and high-resolution HLA genotyping was added so that TCR occurrence patterns could be studied. High-throughput TCR immunosequencing, statistical association of individual TCRs with disease status, and machine learning were combined to predict cytomegalovirus infection status. Results and caveats for the whole study, not just this receptor: According to a later analysis, most CMV-associated TCR beta chains appeared to be HLA-restricted, and the HLA associations seemed to be driven largely by CMV exposure. The sequencing pipeline was judged likely to have produced a cluster of highly shared sequence variants as a technical artifact. Linkage disequilibrium might explain the correlated functional status among segregating V segments, but an unknown experimental factor could not be excluded. Specific HLA alleles were associated with over 15,000 TCR beta sequences at a false discovery rate of 0.05 in a later analysis. Immune exposure information for the cohort was limited to CMV serostatus. The authors suggested that the approach could potentially be generalized to other disease states and immunological phenotypes. Several of the top co-occurrence clusters appeared to be linked to parvovirus B19, influenza, CMV and Epstein-Barr virus, according to a later analysis. The earlier analysis of about 600 of the donors excluded about 16 rarely observed V segments, including chromosome 9 orphons, because counts were too low. A few of the identified cytomegalovirus-associated TCR beta chains were confirmed in vitro to be specific for cytomegalovirus antigens. An association between a missense DCLRE1C variant and V-gene and J-gene trimming of TCR beta chains was found in a later genetic analysis and replicated in an independent cohort. A later analysis found that HLA-associated TCR beta chains were more clonally expanded and had lower generation probabilities than equally common non-associated chains. Roughly uniform sequencing depth across donors was assumed in presence/absence analyses, although this assumption may not hold. An earlier analysis of approximately 570 of the donors showed that most TCR beta V segments appeared in productive rearrangements either about 87% or about 30% of the time, which broadly matched IMGT annotations. Some IMGT-functional V segments, including TRBV6-2 and TRBV6-3, could not be told apart with the 87-base-pair reads, so those segments were excluded. Only TCR beta chains were sequenced in this cohort, and the absence of alpha or paired-chain data limited detectable features. The study gave a list of 150 to 200 TCR beta chains associated with cytomegalovirus. Most TCR sequences were observed very rarely across donors, whereas some public TCRs were present in many individuals. Compared with the roughly 720-donor mean, donors in an Asian-associated ancestry cluster had fewer N-insertions in productive TCRs, according to a later genetic analysis. A further reported finding was that TCR beta sequences accurately predicted the HLA-A and HLA-B alleles for most subjects in the first cohort. The classifier was reported to diagnose cytomegalovirus status with high specificity and sensitivity in both the original cohort and the validation cohort. HLA typing was unavailable for some donors at each locus, so association tests used only the typed subset. In a later analysis, the rate of TCR association differed among HLA loci, with DRB1 alleles having the most associated TCRs and HLA-C alleles having the fewest. Strong co-occurrence of HLA alleles, especially DR and DQ, made assigning TCR associations to individual alleles difficult.

Receptor libraries were prepared by the immunoSEQ multiplex PCR assay. The multiplex PCR relied on a mix of 60 forward primers for TCR Vbeta segments and 13 reverse primers for TCR Jbeta segments. Amplification of the CDR3 region of rearranged TCR beta genes was performed with a multiplex PCR assay on genomic DNA. Amplified TCR beta libraries were sequenced as 87-base-pair reads on the Illumina HiSeq System. Under the source paper's analysis protocol: A later analysis counted tens of millions of unique TCR beta chains across the 600 to 850 repertoires, and around 9.9 million of these chains were shared by at least two donors. Raw reads were error-corrected and collapsed into unique sequences by a nearest-neighbor algorithm in which closely related sequences were merged to remove PCR and sequencing errors. CDR3 sequences were aligned to IMGT reference sequences to assign V, D and J gene segments. For a sequence to be retained, a match of at least six nucleotides was required to both a V gene segment and a J gene segment. Rearrangements were called productive when the CDR3 lacked stop codons and stayed in frame with V and J; all others were non-productive. CDR3 was defined according to IMGT convention as the region running from the second conserved V-encoded cysteine to the conserved J-encoded phenylalanine. The earlier analysis of fewer than 750 of the donors excluded sequences that lacked an unambiguous match to a single V gene segment. In an earlier analysis of several hundred of the donors, V segments were called functional above 56.7% productive rearrangements and were called segregating when the between-donor standard deviation exceeded 5%. A statistical classification framework was built to diagnose cytomegalovirus status from the catalog of TCR beta chain sequences. A later analysis assigned V and J genes by comparing TCR nucleotide sequences with IMGT/GENE-DB human TR gene sequences. A later analysis assigned CDR3 sequences and most-parsimonious VDJ recombination scenarios with the TCRdist pipeline. In a later analysis, every TCR beta chain was defined by the combination of its CDR3 amino acid sequence and its V-gene family, and reads without a unique V-gene family were dropped. A later analysis removed 500 to 650 highly shared, low-generation-probability nucleotide sequences to deal with suspected cross-contamination and a sequencing artifact. In a later analysis, a clonal expansion index for each public chain was calculated from normalized within-repertoire ranks of inferred template counts. In a later analysis, generation probabilities were computed with a VDJ recombination model fitted to out-of-frame rearrangements, and the resulting probabilities were checked against IGoR. A later analysis scored TCR-TCR, TCR-HLA and TCR-CMV co-occurrence with hypergeometric tests, applying a repertoire-size bias correction to TCR pairs. A later analysis estimated false discovery rates by permuting HLA or CMV assignments 20 times. A later analysis grouped co-occurring TCRs with DBSCAN, adding TCRdist sequence similarity when clustering within HLA-allele-positive subsets. Repertoires with fewer than 30,000 or more than 120,000 public chains were left out of co-occurrence clustering, as were a handful of repertoires with anomalous nucleotide sharing. TCRdb mirrors the immuneACCESS table, restricted to in-frame sequences. Some clones are absent from its copies; in checked studies, under half trace to an unresolved V gene, and the reason for the others is unknown. V, J and clone size derive from that table, while D and trimming were established from the DNA sequence. The sample table records around 100,000 clones; about 76% of these occur just once. The ten largest make up about 4.9% of the sample.

The cohort comprised hundreds of healthy bone marrow donors. Cohort members were all nominally healthy when sampled, although unrecorded immune exposures were likely present. The donor was CMV seropositive and was included in the group of 300 or so seropositive cohort members. A peripheral blood sample was collected from each donor, and TCR beta sequencing was performed on peripheral blood mononuclear cells. The Qiagen DNeasy Blood Extraction Kit was used to extract genomic DNA from the blood cell samples. The cysteine opens and the phenylalanine closes a CDR3 of 14 amino acids. Just CDR3 DNA is preserved here, 42 bases in frame from base 1. CDR1 SGHNT and CDR2 YENEEA are derived from the germline V gene. Trimming at the junction amounts to 0 bases on V and 5 bases on J, and the germline ends lie 7 bases apart.

The chain links TRBV11-3 with TRBJ2-2; the D gene is perhaps TRBD1, on 6 matching bases. The receptor's source is a man aged 30 to 39 in good health and CMV-seropositive. The specimen sequenced was PBMCs. The nucleotide sequence is given as TGTGCCAGCAGCTTAGACAGGGGAACCGGGGAGCTGTTTTTT. Its translation reads: CASSLDRGTGELFF.